This TCR beta chain was captured in a study of blood T cell repertoires in COVID-19. The overall study: Sites in the United States, Italy and Spain provided acute and convalescent COVID-19 samples.

This CDR3 spans 13 amino acids. The V end lost 5 bases, the J end lost 5 bases, and 10 bases lay between the germline ends. Per the study methods: Quantification of nucleated cells was approximated via reference gene primer amplification. The data were produced by immunoSEQ multiplex PCR, yet TCRdb's version contains in-frame clones alone and is incomplete. V and J calls and clone size come straight from that table; D and trimming were deduced from the DNA. The sample consists of about 180,000 clones, 70% to 90% of them appearing once. Sequenced sample: peripheral blood. The genes are TRBV12-3 or TRBV12-4 and TRBJ1-5; no definite D call. This receptor was obtained from a man in his forties or fifties with active or convalescent COVID-19. The CDR3 DNA reads TGTGCCAGCAGTCCCTTAGTGGATCAGCCCCAGCATTTT. Protein: CASSPLVDQPQHF.